Listed below are T cell receptor beta chains from one sample, sequenced in a study of blood T cell repertoires in COVID-19. The method was immunoSEQ multiplex PCR; TCRdb's version includes in-frame clones alone and lacks a portion of them. In the table there are approximately 330,000 clones, around nine tenths of which are singletons. Sequenced: peripheral blood. The receptor source for this set is a woman between 45 and 65 years old with active or convalescent COVID-19. The CDR3 runs from the conserved cysteine through the conserved F or W. The D gene is left open where the match is weak. Some rows mark clone size as missing; the rest say once, few, many or name a class of expanded clone.

V: TRBV29-1; length: 14; D: NA; size: once; J: TRBJ2-2; DNA: TGCAGCGTTCACAGGGATCCGAACACCGGGGAGCTGTTTTTT; CDR3: CSVHRDPNTGELFF
V: TRBV4-2; length: 17; D: TRBD2; size: NA; J: TRBJ2-2; DNA: TGTGCCAGCAGCCAGCCGGGACTAGGACCTAACACCGGGGAGCTGTTTTTT; CDR3: CASSQPGLGPNTGELFF
V: TRBV27; length: 15; D: NA; size: NA; J: TRBJ2-7; DNA: TGTGCCAGCAGTTTATCGCAGGGAAGCTCCTACGAGCAGTACTTC; CDR3: CASSLSQGSSYEQYF
V: TRBV9; length: 15; D: NA; size: NA; J: TRBJ1-3; DNA: TGTGCCAGCAGCGCCTATCAGGGATCGGGAAACACCATATATTTT; CDR3: CASSAYQGSGNTIYF
V: TRBV7-8; length: 14; D: NA; size: NA; J: TRBJ1-5; DNA: TGTGCCAGCAGCTTAGAAACAGGGAGTTGGCCCCAGCATTTT; CDR3: CASSLETGSWPQHF
V: TRBV29-1; length: 19; D: NA; size: once; J: TRBJ2-1; DNA: TGCAGCGTTGAAGAAGGGCAAACGCGGGGGCCGAGCTCCTACAATGAGCAGTTCTTC; CDR3: CSVEEGQTRGPSSYNEQFF
V: TRBV7-9; length: 15; D: TRBD1; size: once; J: TRBJ2-1; DNA: TGTGCCAGCAGCTTACCCACAGGGGCCGACAATGAGCAGTTCTTC; CDR3: CASSLPTGADNEQFF
V: TRBV18; length: 11; D: NA; size: NA; J: TRBJ2-7; DNA: TGTGCCAGCGCAACAGGTTACGAGCAGTACTTC; CDR3: CASATGYEQYF
V: TRBV30; length: 15; D: TRBD1; size: NA; J: TRBJ2-5; DNA: TGTGCCTGGAGTGTAATCAGAGGGGGCCCAGAGACCCAGTACTTC; CDR3: CAWSVIRGGPETQYF
V: TRBV6-6; length: 16; D: TRBD1; size: NA; J: TRBJ1-1; DNA: TGTGCCAGCAGTTGGACAGGGGGTTCCATGAACACTGAAGCTTTCTTT; CDR3: CASSWTGGSMNTEAFF
V: TRBV4-2; length: 18; D: TRBD2; size: NA; J: TRBJ2-1; DNA: TGTGCCAGCAGCCAAGAAGGACTAGCGGGAGGGCCTATGAATGAGCAGTTCTTC; CDR3: CASSQEGLAGGPMNEQFF
V: TRBV2; length: 15; D: TRBD1; size: once; J: TRBJ2-5; DNA: TGTGCCGTCACCGGGACAGGGGCCTTAGAAGAGACCCAGTACTTC; CDR3: CAVTGTGALEETQYF
V: TRBV19; length: 17; D: NA; size: NA; J: TRBJ2-5; DNA: TGTGCCAGTAGTGGTCCCCTTGCGGGGAGCTGGCAAGAGACCCAGTACTTC; CDR3: CASSGPLAGSWQETQYF
V: TRBV6-1; length: 10; D: NA; size: NA; J: TRBJ1-2; DNA: TGTGCCAGCAGTGAGGTGCGGTACACCTTC; CDR3: CASSEVRYTF
V: TRBV19; length: 15; D: TRBD1; size: NA; J: TRBJ2-2; DNA: TGTGCCAGTAAAAGGACAGGAGAGAACACCGGGGAGCTGTTTTTT; CDR3: CASKRTGENTGELFF
V: TRBV7-2; length: 18; D: TRBD2; size: NA; J: TRBJ2-3; DNA: TGTGCCAGCAGCTTAAAGGGACTAGCGGGGGTAAAGTCAGATACGCAGTATTTT; CDR3: CASSLKGLAGVKSDTQYF
V: TRBV5-4; length: 13; D: NA; size: NA; J: TRBJ2-1; DNA: TGTGCCAGCAGCTTGTCCCGGGGCAATGAGCAGTTCTTC; CDR3: CASSLSRGNEQFF
V: TRBV4-3; length: 15; D: NA; size: NA; J: TRBJ2-1; DNA: TGCGCCAGCAGCCAAGACATAGCCAGGGTGTTTGAGCAGTTCTTC; CDR3: CASSQDIARVFEQFF
V: TRBV11-2; length: 13; D: NA; size: NA; J: TRBJ1-1; DNA: TGTGCCAGCAGCCGCGACAGGAACACTGAAGCTTTCTTT; CDR3: CASSRDRNTEAFF
V: TRBV19; length: 16; D: NA; size: NA; J: TRBJ1-4; DNA: TGTGCCAGTAGTATAGACACCGCGTCTTTAAATGAAAAACTGTTTTTT; CDR3: CASSIDTASLNEKLFF
V: TRBV28; length: 15; D: TRBD2; size: NA; J: TRBJ2-7; DNA: TGTGCCAGCAGTTTATCACTAGCGGGAGTGTACGAGCAGTACTTC; CDR3: CASSLSLAGVYEQYF
V: TRBV12-3/TRBV12-4; length: 11; D: NA; size: NA; J: TRBJ2-1; DNA: TGTGCCAGCAGTGAAATAGATGAGCAGTTCTTC; CDR3: CASSEIDEQFF
V: TRBV7-9; length: 14; D: NA; size: NA; J: TRBJ2-7; DNA: TGTGCCAGCAGCTCCCGACAAAGCTCCTACGAGCAGTACTTC; CDR3: CASSSRQSSYEQYF
V: TRBV30; length: 13; D: NA; size: NA; J: TRBJ1-2; DNA: TGTGCCTGGAGGCGGACAGCTAACTATGGCTACACCTTC; CDR3: CAWRRTANYGYTF
V: TRBV18; length: 15; D: NA; size: NA; J: TRBJ2-7; DNA: TGTGCCAGCTCACTAAGACAGGAGACCTCCTACGAGCAGTACTTC; CDR3: CASSLRQETSYEQYF
V: TRBV7-2; length: 14; D: NA; size: NA; J: TRBJ1-2; DNA: TGTGCCAGCAGCTTCGGCCGGAGGCGGGGCGGCTACACCTTC; CDR3: CASSFGRRRGGYTF
V: TRBV29-1; length: 13; D: NA; size: NA; J: TRBJ1-2; DNA: TGCAGCGTTGATACAGTCAGACCGTATGGCTACACCTTC; CDR3: CSVDTVRPYGYTF
V: TRBV19; length: 15; D: TRBD1; size: NA; J: TRBJ1-1; DNA: TGTGCCAGTAGTATAGTGACAGGGTTAGGGACTGAAGCTTTCTTT; CDR3: CASSIVTGLGTEAFF
V: TRBV10-2; length: 17; D: NA; size: NA; J: TRBJ2-7; DNA: TGCGCCAGCAGTGAGTCTCCTTTACTAGCAGAACTCTACGAGCAGTACTTC; CDR3: CASSESPLLAELYEQYF
V: TRBV6-5; length: 14; D: TRBD1; size: NA; J: TRBJ1-5; DNA: TGTGCCAGCAATACAGGGGGACGAGGTCAGCCCCAGCATTTT; CDR3: CASNTGGRGQPQHF
V: TRBV5-1; length: 16; D: TRBD2; size: NA; J: TRBJ2-1; DNA: TGCGCCAGCAGCTTGGGGGGGACTAGCGTTTACAATGAGCAGTTCTTC; CDR3: CASSLGGTSVYNEQFF